This T cell receptor beta chain is drawn from a study of shared clonotypes between healthy human individuals. Worth noting for this clone: A read error likely explains this, since a far larger clone differs by one base.

For unsorted samples, genomic DNA was extracted from about 95 million PBMCs. The CDR3 runs 13 residues. V was shortened by 4 bases and J by 0 bases, with 4 bases between the two germline ends. Germline V gene data show CDR1 as SGHAT and CDR2 as FQNNGV. Each cell subset's genomic DNA was divided evenly among several immunoSEQ plates. Clones were read by immunoSEQ multiplex PCR, and TCRdb kept only the in-frame ones, dropping some. The top ten hold about 11% of the sample, which has about half a million clones, almost 80% seen once. The chain has TRBV11-2 and TRBJ1-5, with D uncertain. Sequencing used PBMCs. The origin of this receptor is a middle-aged woman in good health. Some clones in this sample may be carry-over from other donors' samples. CDR3 bases: TGTGCCAGCAGCTGGGATAGCAATCAGCCCCAGCATTTT. Its translation is CASSWDSNQPQHF.